A single sample gave rise to the 2 T cell receptor beta chains below, sequenced in a study of blood T cell repertoires in COVID-19. Only in-frame clones appear in the TCRdb table, and some are missing; sequencing was by immunoSEQ multiplex PCR. The repertoire holds approximately 150,000 clones, 83% seen once, with around 2.1% in the top ten. Source material: peripheral blood. Source of these receptors: an elderly woman with acute or convalescent COVID-19.

CDR3 sequence reads: CASSSPLKIAEAFF. The CDR3 DNA follows: TGTGCCAGCAGTTCCCCCTTAAAAATCGCGGAAGCTTTCTTT. The genes are TRBV6-2 or TRBV6-3 and TRBJ1-1; D is unclear. This CDR3 has 14 residues. The germline CDR1 and CDR2 sequences are MNHEY and SVGEGT. V was trimmed by 4 bases and J by 8 bases, leaving 17 bases between them.

This rearrangement joins TRBV7-2 to TRBJ2-5, with D perhaps TRBD2 (5 bases). This CDR3 region has 12 residues. The germline V and J ends were trimmed by 4 bases and 7 bases, with 10 bases remaining between them. Germline CDR1 and CDR2: SGHTA and FQGNSA. The CDR3 spells CASSSLRGTQYF. Written as DNA, the CDR3 is TGTGCCAGCAGCTCACTACGGGGGACCCAGTACTTC.